This entry lists 18 T cell receptor beta chains sequenced from one sample in a study of blood T cell repertoires in COVID-19. Sequencing was performed with immunoSEQ multiplex PCR; in TCRdb, only in-frame clones are kept and a portion is missing. The sample records approximately 300,000 clones, about 82% being singletons. The sequencing sample was made of peripheral blood. Source of these receptors: a woman aged 45-65 years with active or convalescent COVID-19.

V usage is TRBV6-6 and J usage is TRBJ2-1; D perhaps matches TRBD2 (7 bases). This CDR3 has 14 amino acids. V shed 8 bases and J shed 1 base, with 12 bases lying between them. The V gene's germline CDR1 is MNHNY and CDR2 SVGAGI (reference sequence). CDR3 residues: CASSGGLSYNEQFF. The DNA for the CDR3 is TGTGCCAGCTCCGGGGGGCTTTCCTACAATGAGCAGTTCTTC.

V gene TRBV20-1 combines with J gene TRBJ1-5, with a weak D call TRBD1 (5 bases). This CDR3 has 13 amino acids. V was pared by 3 bases and J by 4 bases, with 10 bases between. CDR1 and CDR2 from the germline V gene are DFQATT and SNEGSKA (reference sequence). DNA for the CDR3: TGCAGTGCTAGTAGGGGCGGTAATCAGCCCCAGCATTTT. It is translated as CSASRGGNQPQHF.

The chain employs TRBV6-2 or TRBV6-3 and TRBJ1-6; 7 bases line up with TRBD1. The V segment lost 2 bases and the J segment 6 bases; nucleotides outside the gene matches: 4. The CDR3 has 15 residues. Germline V gene sequence: CDR1 MNHEY, CDR2 SVGEGT. The CDR3 loop is CASSYRDRGNSPLHF. For the CDR3, the DNA is TGTGCCAGCAGTTACCGGGACAGAGGTAATTCACCCCTCCACTTT.

The rearrangement joins TRBV19 to TRBJ2-1; D uncertain. This CDR3 contains 13 residues. CDR1 is LNHDA, CDR2 SQIVND, per germline (reference sequence). Trimming stripped 8 bases from V and 4 bases from J, with 12 bases between. CDR3 amino acids: CASGTISYNEQFF. Here the CDR3 DNA reads TGTGCCAGTGGCACTATCTCATACAATGAGCAGTTCTTC.

The CDR3 DNA sequence: TGCAGTGCTAGTCTAGCGGGAGGGCCAGATACGCAGTATTTT. It is translated as CSASLAGGPDTQYF. The chain uses TRBV20-1 and TRBJ2-3, with TRBD2 matching 12 bases. The V and J ends lost 3 bases and 4 bases, in that order; junction bases with no gene match: 2. CDR1 is DFQATT and CDR2 is SNEGSKA in the germline V gene (reference sequence). The length of the CDR3 is 14 residues.

The chain employs TRBV11-2 and TRBJ2-1; 8 nucleotides align to TRBD2. J lost 0 bases, V lost 4 bases, and 8 bases had no gene match. Per germline, CDR1 SGHAT and CDR2 FQNNGV. The CDR3 runs 17 residues. Here the CDR3 reads CASSSRTSRRSYNEQFF. The CDR3 DNA is TGTGCCAGCAGCTCCCGGACTAGCCGGCGCTCCTACAATGAGCAGTTCTTC.

V gene TRBV19 combines with J gene TRBJ1-4; D unresolved. The CDR3 spans 15 residues. V was shortened by 1 base and J by 0 bases, with 6 bases between the two germline ends. In germline, CDR1 is LNHDA, CDR2 SQIVND (reference sequence). The CDR3, as DNA: TGTGCCAGTAGTATAGGAGTCGCAACTAATGAAAAACTGTTTTTT. Its protein is CASSIGVATNEKLFF.

V and J are TRBV19 and TRBJ1-3; D might be TRBD1 (5 bases). Germline V gene lookup returns CDR1 LNHDA and CDR2 SQIVND (reference sequence). V shed 1 base and J shed 4 bases, with 11 bases lying between them. CDR3 length equals 15 residues. The CDR3: CASSIGGGAGNTIYF. CDR3 sequence (DNA): TGTGCCAGTAGTATAGGCGGGGGAGCAGGAAACACCATATATTTT. The full variable domain, in which reference TRBV19 and TRBJ1-3 provide the parts outside the CDR3, is DGGITQSPKYLFRKEGQNVTLSCEQNLNHDAMYWYRQDPGQGLRLIYYSQIVNDFQKGDIAEGYSVSREKKESFPLTVTSAQKNPTAFYLCASSIGGGAGNTIYFGEGSWLTVV.

The chain joins TRBV7-9 to TRBJ2-1; 8 bases are a match to TRBD1. V trimming: 5 bases; J trimming: 9 bases; junction bases outside the gene matches: 12. The CDR3 is 15 amino acids. Germline CDR1 reads SEHNR; CDR2 reads FQNEAQ (reference sequence). CDR3: CASSVDRGSRIEQFF. CDR3 coding DNA: TGTGCCAGCAGCGTCGACAGGGGATCCAGAATTGAGCAGTTCTTC.

Written as DNA, the CDR3 is TGTGCCAGTAGCCCGGGACTAGCGGCCGGGGAGCTGTTTTTT. This translates into CASSPGLAAGELFF. The rearrangement joins TRBV19 to TRBJ2-2; 11 bases line up with TRBD2. The CDR3 sequence is 14 residues long. The V gene's germline CDR1 is LNHDA and CDR2 SQIVND (reference sequence). Trimming took 6 bases from V and 6 from J; bases not matched to a gene: 3.

The V and J genes are TRBV4-1 and TRBJ2-7; D is unclear. Germline assignment: CDR1 MGHRA and CDR2 YSYEKL. This CDR3 has 16 residues. Trimming cost V 0 bases and J 2 bases, with 14 bases left between them. The CDR3, as DNA: TGCGCCAGCAGCCAAGATTTGAGGAGTATCCCCTACGAGCAGTACTTC. This codes for CASSQDLRSIPYEQYF.

The gene calls are TRBV25-1 and TRBJ2-1; 7 nucleotides line up with TRBD2. V was clipped by 5 bases and J by 3 bases; unmatched bases: 7. CDR1 is MGHDK and CDR2 is SYGVNS in the germline V gene. This CDR3 region has 15 residues. The CDR3 reads CASSTAGRNYNEQFF. Here the CDR3 DNA reads TGTGCCAGCAGTACAGCGGGAAGAAACTACAATGAGCAGTTCTTC.

The rearrangement joins TRBV11-2 to TRBJ2-7; D might be TRBD2 (6 bases). Germline V gene data show CDR1 as SGHAT and CDR2 as FQNNGV. The CDR3 spans 14 residues. Trimming left V 7 bases short and J 0 bases short, with 13 bases between. CDR3 nucleotides: TGTGCCAGCACACTAGCCTCCTACTCCTACGAGCAGTACTTC. Its protein is CASTLASYSYEQYF.

The chain links TRBV25-1 to TRBJ2-3, with D perhaps matching TRBD2 (6 bases). V shed 2 bases and J shed 2 bases, with 14 bases lying between them. This CDR3 region has 16 residues. Germline V gene data show CDR1 as MGHDK and CDR2 as SYGVNS. CDR3 in amino acids: CASSEGTSLITDTQYF. DNA of the CDR3: TGTGCCAGCAGTGAAGGGACTTCCTTAATCACAGATACGCAGTATTTT.

The V gene is TRBV6-6, the J gene TRBJ1-1; 7 positions agree with TRBD1. J lost 7 bases, V lost 4 bases, and 6 bases had no gene match. Germline V gene data show CDR1 as MNHNY and CDR2 as SVGAGI (reference sequence). This CDR3 contains 13 residues. Written as DNA, the CDR3 is TGTGCCAGCAGTTTTACACAGGGGAGTGAAGCTTTCTTT. Translation: CASSFTQGSEAFF.

V usage is TRBV10-3 and J usage is TRBJ1-6; no reliable D call. CDR3 length: 16 residues. CDR1 is ENHRY and CDR2 is SYGVKD in the germline V gene. V was clipped by 0 bases and J by 3 bases, with 9 bases between them. CDR3: CAISESIGSYNSPLHF. In DNA, the CDR3 is TGTGCCATCAGTGAGTCGATAGGGAGCTATAATTCACCCCTCCACTTT.

This chain joins TRBV5-1 and TRBJ2-1; TRBD1 matches at 10 bases. The CDR3 consists of 17 residues. V lost 4 bases and J lost 2; bases outside the gene matches: 9. Germline CDR1 SGHRS, CDR2 YFSETQ. Here the CDR3 DNA reads TGCGCCAGCAGCCCCACGGACAGGGGGTTTCCCTACAATGAGCAGTTCTTC. Amino acid sequence: CASSPTDRGFPYNEQFF.

At least ten counts were recorded for this clone. CDR3 protein: CASSLAVSNQPQHF. The CDR3 DNA is TGTGCCAGCAGCTTGGCGGTTAGCAATCAGCCCCAGCATTTT. The chain has TRBV7-8 and TRBJ1-5; D not certain. Germline V gene lookup returns CDR1 SGHVS and CDR2 FQNEAQ. The V end lost 3 bases, the J end lost 0 bases, and 6 bases lay between the germline ends. The CDR3 sequence is 14 residues long.